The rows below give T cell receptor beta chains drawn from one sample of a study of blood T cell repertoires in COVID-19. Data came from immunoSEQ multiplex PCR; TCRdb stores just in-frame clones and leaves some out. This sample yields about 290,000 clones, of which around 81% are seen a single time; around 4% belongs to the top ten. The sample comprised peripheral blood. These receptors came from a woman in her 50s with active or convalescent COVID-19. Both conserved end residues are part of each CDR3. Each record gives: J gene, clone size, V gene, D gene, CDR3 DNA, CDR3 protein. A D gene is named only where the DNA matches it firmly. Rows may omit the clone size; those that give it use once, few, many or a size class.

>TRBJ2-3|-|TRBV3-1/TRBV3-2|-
TGTGCCAGCAGCCAAGAGGGTCTAGGTCCAGATACGCAGTATTTT
CASSQEGLGPDTQYF
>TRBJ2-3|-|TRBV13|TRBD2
TGTGCCAGCAGCCGCACTAGCGGGCTAGATACGCAGTATTTT
CASSRTSGLDTQYF
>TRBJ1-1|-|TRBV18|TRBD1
TGTGCCAGCTCACCAAACAGGGGGCAGATTGAAGCTTTCTTT
CASSPNRGQIEAFF
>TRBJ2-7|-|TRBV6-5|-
TGTGCCAGCAGTCGACCTGGGGGCCACGAGCAGTACTTC
CASSRPGGHEQYF
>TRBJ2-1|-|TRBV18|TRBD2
TGTGCCAGCTCTCGAACCGGGACTAGCGGAAACAATGAGCAGTTCTTC
CASSRTGTSGNNEQFF
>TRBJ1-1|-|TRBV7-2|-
TGTGCCAGCAGCTTGGTATTGGGGGGGCACACTGAAGCTTTCTTT
CASSLVLGGHTEAFF
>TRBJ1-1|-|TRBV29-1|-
TGCAGCGTTGCTCGGGAGGGCTCAGCTTTCTTT
CSVAREGSAFF
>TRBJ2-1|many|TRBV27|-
TGTGCCCCCCAAAGAGCCCCCGGCGGGACGGAAGATGAGCAGTTCTTC
CAPQRAPGGTEDEQFF
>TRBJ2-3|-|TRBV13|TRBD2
TGTGCCAGCAGCCCTCCTAGCGGGAGCTTCTTTTGGGGAGATACGCAGTATTTT
CASSPPSGSFFWGDTQYF
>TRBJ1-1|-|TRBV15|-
TGTGCCACCACGTTGACGAGGGTGAACACTGAAGCTTTCTTT
CATTLTRVNTEAFF
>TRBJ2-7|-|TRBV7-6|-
TGTGCCAGCAGCTTAGCCGGCCGGGGGAAGGGCCCCTACGAGCAGTACTTC
CASSLAGRGKGPYEQYF
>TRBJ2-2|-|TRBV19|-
TGTGCCAGTAGTATGCTGGAGGGGAATTCCGGGGAGCTGTTTTTT
CASSMLEGNSGELFF
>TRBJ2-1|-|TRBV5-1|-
TGCGCCAGCAGCTTGGAACCGGGAGTGGGTGGCGATGAGCAGTTCTTC
CASSLEPGVGGDEQFF
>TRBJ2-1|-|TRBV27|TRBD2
TGTGCCAGCAGAATCGGGACTAGCGGAGAGGCTGAGCAGTTCTTC
CASRIGTSGEAEQFF
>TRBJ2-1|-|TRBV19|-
TGTGCCAGTAATTTCTTAGCGCGAGACAATGAGCAGTTCTTC
CASNFLARDNEQFF
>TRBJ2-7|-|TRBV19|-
TGTGCCAGTAGTGCCCTATTGGGGGCAAAATACGAGCAGTACTTC
CASSALLGAKYEQYF
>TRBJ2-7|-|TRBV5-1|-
TGCGCCAGCAGCTTGTTCTCGACAGCATACGAGCAGTACTTC
CASSLFSTAYEQYF
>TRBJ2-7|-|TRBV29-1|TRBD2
TGCAGCGTTATCGGACAACTAGCGGGGACCTACGAGCAGTACTTC
CSVIGQLAGTYEQYF
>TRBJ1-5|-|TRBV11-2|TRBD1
TGTGCCAGCAGCTCCGGTACAGGGGACGGAGGTCAGCCCCAGCATTTT
CASSSGTGDGGQPQHF
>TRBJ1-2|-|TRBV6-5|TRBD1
TGTGCCAGCAGAGACCAGGGACAGAACTATGGCTACACCTTC
CASRDQGQNYGYTF
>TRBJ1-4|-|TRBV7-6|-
TGTGCCAGCAGCTTACCAGCGGGGAGGGGCGGAGGAGAAAAACTGTTTTTT
CASSLPAGRGGGEKLFF
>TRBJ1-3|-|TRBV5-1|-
TGCGCCAGCAGAAGAGGACCGACTAGCGGGAGCCCTGGAAACACCATATATTTT
CASRRGPTSGSPGNTIYF